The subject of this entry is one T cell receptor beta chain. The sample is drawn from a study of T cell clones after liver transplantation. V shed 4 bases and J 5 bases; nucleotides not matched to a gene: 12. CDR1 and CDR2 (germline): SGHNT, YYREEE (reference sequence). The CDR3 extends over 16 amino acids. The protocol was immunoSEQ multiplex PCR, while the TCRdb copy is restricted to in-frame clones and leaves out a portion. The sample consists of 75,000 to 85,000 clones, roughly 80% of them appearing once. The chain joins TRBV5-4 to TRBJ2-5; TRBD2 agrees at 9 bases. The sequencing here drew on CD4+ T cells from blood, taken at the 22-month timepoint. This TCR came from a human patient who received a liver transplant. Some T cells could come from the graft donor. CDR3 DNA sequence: TGTGCCAGCAGCCCTGGCGGCGGGGGGGCCGGGGAGACCCAGTACTTC. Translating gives CASSPGGGGAGETQYF.